This T cell receptor (beta chain) was sequenced for a study of blood T cell repertoires in COVID-19. Germline CDR1 SGHRS, CDR2 YFSETQ. J was trimmed by 6 bases and V by 5 bases; bases with no gene match: 14. This CDR3 has 15 residues. Assay used: immunoSEQ multiplex PCR; TCRdb lists only in-frame clones, some missing. The data contain around 70,000 clones, 82% of them singletons. This clone was seen once. The receptor was derived from a man in his sixties with acute or convalescent COVID-19. The source material was peripheral blood. The chain is built from TRBV5-1 and TRBJ2-7, with 7 bases matching TRBD2. This chain's CDR3 is CASRGSGLEQGEQYF. CDR3 DNA: TGCGCCAGCAGAGGTAGCGGGCTGGAGCAAGGCGAGCAGTACTTC.